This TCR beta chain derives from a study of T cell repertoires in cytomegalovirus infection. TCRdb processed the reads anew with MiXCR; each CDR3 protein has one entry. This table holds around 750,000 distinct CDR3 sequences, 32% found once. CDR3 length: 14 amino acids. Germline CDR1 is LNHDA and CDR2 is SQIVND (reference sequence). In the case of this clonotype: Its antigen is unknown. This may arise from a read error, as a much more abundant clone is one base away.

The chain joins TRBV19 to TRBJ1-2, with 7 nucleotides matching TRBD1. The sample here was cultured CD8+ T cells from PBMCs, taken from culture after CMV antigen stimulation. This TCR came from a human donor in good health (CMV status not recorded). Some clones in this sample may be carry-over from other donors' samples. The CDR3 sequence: CASSTTGVVYSYTF. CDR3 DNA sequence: TGTGCCAGTAGTACTACAGGGGTGGTCTATAGCTACACCTTC.